This TCR beta chain was captured by sequencing in a study of shared clonotypes between healthy human individuals (dated by TCRdb to the early 2020s). For the study in its entirety: The cohort included a few men and a couple of women between 18 and 49 years of age. To estimate repertoire size and how much clonotypes are shared between individuals, the study performed deep sequencing of blood TCR repertoires from roughly five healthy adults. Leukapheresis yielded between about 0.85 and 9.5 billion PBMCs per donor. To increase sequencing depth and limit assay-specific biases, TCR repertoire library preparation and sequencing were carried out by different laboratories using diverse techniques. For each donor, CD4 naive and CD4 memory were each given three plates, CD8 naive was given two plates, and CD8 memory was given one plate. What the research found in general, with its limitations: Pairwise subsampling led to the expectation that sequencing depth would affect the degree of clonotype sharing among donors. Sampling was restricted to blood, and TCR repertoires in tissues likely differ from the TCR repertoires found in blood. Rarefaction of sorted-subset datasets indicated incomplete sequencing despite the large sequencing depth. Because the study included a small number of donors, the genetic and exposure-history diversity represented was limited. When several donors were compared, the shared fraction of clonotypes was around 5% for naive CD4, 3.5% to 4% for naive CD8, 2% to 2.5% for memory CD4, and around 0.4% for memory CD8. Estimated clonotype richness was generally larger for naive than for memory subsets. Compared with non-shared clonotypes, clonotypes shared by all four sorted-subset donors had higher generation probabilities.

To note about this clone: What this receptor recognizes is not known. There are no base qualities to consult, and no much larger clone falls within one base.

Using the deep immunoSEQ assay, TCR CDR3 regions were amplified from genomic DNA by multiplex PCR. Genomic DNA extracted from each cell subset was distributed evenly over all wells of several immunoSEQ 96-well plates, and each plate served as one replicate. Each replicate PCR for sorted subsets received around 200 ng genomic DNA, equal to tens of thousands of T cell genomes. The purified libraries were quantified using a Qubit 3.0 fluorometer, sized with a Bioanalyzer 2100, and then quantified again using the KAPA Library Quantification kit. Every immunoSEQ 96-well plate was sequenced on a dedicated single-read 150-cycle Illumina NextSeq 550 flow cell. Processing in the source paper ran as follows. The immunoSEQ output contained only junctional sequences without quality scores, so filtering could not match that applied to full-length reads. To assign V/J genes and CDR3, sequences were annotated against IMGT germline references using PyIR, a Python wrapper for IgBLAST v1.9. Reads with weak V/J assignments (E-value above 1e-6), missing CDR3, stop codons, out-of-frame junctions, or ambiguous translated residues were removed. V3J clonotypes were defined by identical inferred V gene, J gene, and CDR3 amino acid sequence. Percentage overlap between repertoires was computed as shared unique clonotypes divided by the size of the smaller repertoire. RTK rarefaction, the Chao1 estimator, and Recon v2.1 estimates of unobserved clonotypes were used to assess repertoire richness. Generation probabilities for all TCRbeta clonotypes obtained by the gDNA method from a handful of donors were computed using OLGA. The table comes from immuneACCESS by way of TCRdb, which keeps in-frame sequences with V and J called. Part of the clones is missing from these tables; in studies checked, under half for an unresolved V gene and the rest for unknown reasons. The V and J calls and clone size come from that table; D and trimming were worked out from the DNA. For this sample there are about 580,000 clones; 95% to 98% appear just once. The ten biggest clones cover 0.3% of the sample.

CD8 naive samples consisted of CD45RO-negative cells that were positively selected for CCR7, yielding a CD45RA+CCR7+ population without TemRA cells. Healthy HIV-negative adults with no recently reported acute infections or vaccinations were included as donors. Every donor was a Caucasian adult residing in Nashville, Tennessee, USA. Blood was collected by leukapheresis, and PBMCs were isolated by Ficoll-Histopaque density gradient centrifugation and then cryopreserved in liquid nitrogen vapor phase. Analytical flow cytometry was used to check the purity and quantity of every magnetically sorted T cell population. Each sorted fraction had its genomic DNA isolated and then quantified by UV absorbance on a Nanodrop 2000c. The receptor was isolated from a man aged 25-45 years in good health. Sequenced sample: naive CD8+ T cells sorted from blood. The cell subset or site label, read with the paper, signifies: CD45RA+CCR7+.

CDR3 loop: CASSALEIGGEQYF. The DNA sequence is TGTGCCAGCAGCGCCCTAGAGATTGGGGGCGAGCAGTACTTC. The receptor chain draws on TRBV9 and TRBJ2-7; the D region may be TRBD1 or TRBD2, each matching 5 bases equally. According to the germline V gene, CDR1 reads SGDLS and CDR2 reads YYNGEE. The CDR3 measures 14 amino acids from cysteine to phenylalanine. The retained sequence is limited to the CDR3, 42 bases, with the frame set at the first base. V loses 3 bases of germline sequence and J loses 6 bases, and the interval between the two ends is 16 bases.